This TCR beta chain was profiled in a study of PD-1 blockade in classical Hodgkin lymphoma. The overall study: Patients were treated with nivolumab at 3 mg/kg, and this was given intravenously every 2 weeks.

This table comes from immunoSEQ multiplex PCR, and its TCRdb copy is limited to in-frame clones, with some not included. The sample lists around 19,000 clones; over 70% were seen once. V was shortened by 5 bases and J by 4 bases, with 12 bases between the two germline ends. The CDR3 length is 13 residues. The germline V gene encodes CDR1 SGHVS and CDR2 FQNEAQ. Time point: cycle 4 day 1 (C4D1), after less than seven weeks of nivolumab. Relapses following autologous stem cell transplantation were seen in all patients, with brentuximab vedotin exposure varying. This specimen consisted of peripheral blood mononuclear cells (PBMCs), obtained before the fourth cycle of nivolumab. This TCR came from a human donor with classical Hodgkin lymphoma. The gene calls are TRBV7-8 and TRBJ2-7, with a weak D call TRBD1 (5 bases). The CDR3: CASSAVPGYEQYF. The CDR3 DNA follows: TGTGCCAGCAGCGCAGTCCCAGGGTACGAGCAGTACTTC.